The sequence of this T cell receptor (beta chain) was determined in a study of blood T cells in healthy people across ages. Regarding the study as a whole: Unknown CMV status may confound age-related changes in expanded clones. Naive and antigen-experienced cells were not separated, limiting conclusive comparison.

A second roughly 7 to 11 cycle PCR used barcoded and J-beta primers. Every cDNA was tagged by a template-switch adaptor with 12 random nucleotides. TCRdb re-called the 5' RACE reads with MiXCR, one entry per CDR3 protein. The table records 730,000 or so distinct CDR3 sequences, more than 40% of them present only once. This clonotype came up a few times. Its antigen is not identified. Germline CDR1 SQVTM, CDR2 ANQGSEA. Trimming removed 6 bases from V and 0 bases from J; junction bases left unmatched: 8. The CDR3 extends over 14 amino acids. This chain links TRBV29-1 with TRBJ2-7, with TRBD1 identical over 7 bases. Sequencing input: blood. The sequence derives from a woman aged 55-70 years in good health. The CDR3 here is CSVRTGTVSYEQYF. DNA of the CDR3: TGCAGCGTGCGAACCGGGACAGTCTCCTACGAGCAGTACTTC.